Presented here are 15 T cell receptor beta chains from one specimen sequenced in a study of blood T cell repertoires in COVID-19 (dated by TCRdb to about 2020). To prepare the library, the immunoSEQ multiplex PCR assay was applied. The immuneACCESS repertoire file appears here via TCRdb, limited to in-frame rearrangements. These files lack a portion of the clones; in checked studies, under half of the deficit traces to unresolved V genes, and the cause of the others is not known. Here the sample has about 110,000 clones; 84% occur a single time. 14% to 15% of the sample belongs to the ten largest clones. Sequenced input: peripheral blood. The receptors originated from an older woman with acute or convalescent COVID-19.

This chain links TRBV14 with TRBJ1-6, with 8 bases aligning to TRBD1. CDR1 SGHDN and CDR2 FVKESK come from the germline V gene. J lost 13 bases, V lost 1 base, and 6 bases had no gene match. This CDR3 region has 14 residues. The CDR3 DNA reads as TGTGCCAGCAGCCAAGCACGGACAGGGACCCCCCTCCACTTT. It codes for CASSQARTGTPLHF.

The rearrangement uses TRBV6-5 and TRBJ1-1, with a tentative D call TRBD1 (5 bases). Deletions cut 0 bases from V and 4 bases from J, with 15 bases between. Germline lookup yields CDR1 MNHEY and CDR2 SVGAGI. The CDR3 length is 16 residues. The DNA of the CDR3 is TGTGCCAGCAGTTACTCGACAGCTAGATTCGGCACTGAAGCTTTCTTT. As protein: CASSYSTARFGTEAFF.

CDR3 loop: CASSTTSGPSYEQYF. DNA of the CDR3: TGTGCCAGTAGTACGACTAGCGGTCCCTCCTACGAGCAGTACTTC. V is TRBV19 and J is TRBJ2-7; 9 nucleotides align to TRBD2. After removal of 4 bases from V and 0 bases from J, the junction contained 4 bases not matched to a gene. Germline CDR1 reads LNHDA; CDR2 reads SQIVND (reference sequence). There are 15 residues in the CDR3.

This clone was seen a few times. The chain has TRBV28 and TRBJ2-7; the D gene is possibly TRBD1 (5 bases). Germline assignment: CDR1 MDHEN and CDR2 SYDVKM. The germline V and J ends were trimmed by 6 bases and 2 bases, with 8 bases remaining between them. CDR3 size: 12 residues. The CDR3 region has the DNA TGTGCCAGCAGGGACACCACCTACGAGCAGTACTTC. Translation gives CASRDTTYEQYF. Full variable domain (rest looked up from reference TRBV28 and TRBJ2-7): DVKVTQSSRYLVKRTGEKVFLECVQDMDHENMFWYRQDPGLGLRLIYFSYDVKMKEKGDIPEGYSVSREKKERFSLILESASTNQTSMYLCASRDTTYEQYFGPGTRLTVT.

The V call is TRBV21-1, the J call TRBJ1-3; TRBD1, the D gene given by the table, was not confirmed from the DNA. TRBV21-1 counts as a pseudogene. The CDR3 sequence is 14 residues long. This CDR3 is CASSDRGKGNTIYF. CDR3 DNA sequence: TGTGCCAGCAGCGACAGGGGAAAAGGAAACACCATATATTTT.

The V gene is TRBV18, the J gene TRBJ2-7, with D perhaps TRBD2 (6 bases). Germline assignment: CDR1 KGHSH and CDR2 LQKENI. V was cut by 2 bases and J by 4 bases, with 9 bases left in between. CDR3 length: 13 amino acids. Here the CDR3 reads CASSPGAGYEQYF. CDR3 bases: TGTGCCAGCTCACCAGGGGCGGGGTACGAGCAGTACTTC.

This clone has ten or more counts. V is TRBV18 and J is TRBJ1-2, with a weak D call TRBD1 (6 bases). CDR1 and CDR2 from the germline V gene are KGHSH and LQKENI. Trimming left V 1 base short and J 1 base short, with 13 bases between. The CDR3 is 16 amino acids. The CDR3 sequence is CASSPQGRGNNYGYTF. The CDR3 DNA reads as TGTGCCAGCTCACCACAGGGCAGGGGCAATAACTATGGCTACACCTTC.

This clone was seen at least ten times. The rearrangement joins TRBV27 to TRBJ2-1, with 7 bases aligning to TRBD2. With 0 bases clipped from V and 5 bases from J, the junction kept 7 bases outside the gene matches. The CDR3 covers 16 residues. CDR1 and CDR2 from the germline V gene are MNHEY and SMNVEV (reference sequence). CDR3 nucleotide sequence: TGTGCCAGCAGTTTATCTGCGGGAGTTAGGGACAATGAGCAGTTCTTC. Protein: CASSLSAGVRDNEQFF.

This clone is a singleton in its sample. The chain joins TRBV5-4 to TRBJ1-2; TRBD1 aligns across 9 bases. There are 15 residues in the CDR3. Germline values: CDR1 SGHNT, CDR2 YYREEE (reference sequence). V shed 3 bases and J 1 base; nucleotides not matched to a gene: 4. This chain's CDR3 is CASSSGTGLNYGYTF. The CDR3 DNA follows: TGTGCCAGCAGCTCCGGGACAGGGCTTAACTATGGCTACACCTTC.

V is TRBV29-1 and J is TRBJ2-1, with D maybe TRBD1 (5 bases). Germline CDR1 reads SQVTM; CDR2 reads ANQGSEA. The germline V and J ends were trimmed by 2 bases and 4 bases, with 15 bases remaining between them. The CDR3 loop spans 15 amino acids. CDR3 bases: TGCAGCGTTGAAAAAGGGGCAGGGCGGTACAATGAGCAGTTCTTC. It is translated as CSVEKGAGRYNEQFF.

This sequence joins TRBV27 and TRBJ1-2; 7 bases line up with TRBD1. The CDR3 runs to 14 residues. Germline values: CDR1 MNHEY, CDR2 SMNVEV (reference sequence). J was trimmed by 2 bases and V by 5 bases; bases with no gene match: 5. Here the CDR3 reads CASSHGGQNYGYTF. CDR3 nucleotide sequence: TGTGCCAGCAGTCATGGGGGACAGAACTATGGCTACACCTTC.

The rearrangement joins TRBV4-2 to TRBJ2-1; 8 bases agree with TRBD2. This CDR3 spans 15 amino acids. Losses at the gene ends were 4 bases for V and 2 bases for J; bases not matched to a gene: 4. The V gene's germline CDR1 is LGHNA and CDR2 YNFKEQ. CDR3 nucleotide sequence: TGTGCCAGCAGCCCCGGGGGGGGTCCCTACAATGAGCAGTTCTTC. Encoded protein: CASSPGGGPYNEQFF.

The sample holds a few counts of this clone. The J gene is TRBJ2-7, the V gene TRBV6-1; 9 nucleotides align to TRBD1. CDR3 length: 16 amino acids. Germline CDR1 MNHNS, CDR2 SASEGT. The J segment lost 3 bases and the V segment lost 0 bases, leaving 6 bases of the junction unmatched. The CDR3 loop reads CASSEAPGQGNYEQYF. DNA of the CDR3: TGTGCCAGCAGTGAAGCTCCGGGACAGGGTAACTACGAGCAGTACTTC.

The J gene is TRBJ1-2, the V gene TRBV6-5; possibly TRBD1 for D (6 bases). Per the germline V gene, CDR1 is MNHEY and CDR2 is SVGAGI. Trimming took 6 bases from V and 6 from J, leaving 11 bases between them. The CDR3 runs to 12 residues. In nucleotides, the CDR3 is TGTGCCAGCAGCCTAAACAGGGATGGCTACACCTTC. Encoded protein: CASSLNRDGYTF.

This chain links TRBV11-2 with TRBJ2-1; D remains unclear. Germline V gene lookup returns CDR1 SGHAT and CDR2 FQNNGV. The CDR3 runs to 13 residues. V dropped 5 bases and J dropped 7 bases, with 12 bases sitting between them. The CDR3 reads CASSEVEANEQFF. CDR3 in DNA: TGTGCCAGCAGCGAGGTCGAGGCAAATGAGCAGTTCTTC.